The 19 T cell receptor beta chains presented below share a single source sample, sequenced in a study of CD8+CD57+ T cells in acquired aplastic anemia. For CDR3 and TCR beta VDJ profiling, genomic DNA was the template used. TCRdb re-analysed the reads in MiXCR, keeping a single row per CDR3 protein. The data contain roughly 86,000 distinct CDR3 sequences, about 45% of them seen just once; the ten biggest clones take up 65% to 70%. Sequencing was performed on sorted CD4+, CD8+, or CD8+CD57+ T cells (not recorded which) from PBMCs. The origin of the receptors is a human donor in good health, serving as a control.

This clonotype was seen at least ten times. The chain uses TRBV19 and TRBJ1-6; D gene uncertain. CDR3 length: 14 amino acids. V lost 6 bases, J lost 7 bases, and 13 bases lay in between. The germline gives CDR1 LNHDA, CDR2 SQIVND (reference sequence). This chain's CDR3 is CASSWGVINSPLHF. The CDR3 bases are TGTGCCAGTAGCTGGGGAGTGATAAATTCACCCCTCCACTTT. Supplemented by reference TRBV19 and TRBJ1-6, the full variable domain reads DGGITQSPKYLFRKEGQNVTLSCEQNLNHDAMYWYRQDPGQGLRLIYYSQIVNDFQKGDIAEGYSVSREKKESFPLTVTSAQKNPTAFYLCASSWGVINSPLHFGNGTRLTVT.

This clonotype showed up many times. Germline and junction disagree at one end, which may indicate a read error. This chain connects TRBV7-9 to TRBJ1-1, with TRBD1 matching over 7 bases. Germline V lookup: CDR1 SEHNR, CDR2 FQNEAQ (reference sequence). This CDR3 region has 15 residues. The CDR3 sequence is CASSPGTDQSDETFF. In DNA form, the CDR3 reads TGTGCCAGCAGCCCTGGGACAGACCAGTCCGATGAAACTTTCTTT.

In this sample, this clonotype turned up many times. V gene TRBV20-1 combines with J gene TRBJ2-1; D not resolved. V lost 6 bases to trimming and J lost 8 bases, with 20 bases between them. The germline gives CDR1 DFQATT, CDR2 SNEGSKA (reference sequence). The CDR3 is 14 residues long. For the CDR3, the DNA is TGCAGTGCAGCTAGTTCCTTTTCCCGGGATGAGCAGTTCTTC. It is translated as CSAASSFSRDEQFF.

The chain combines TRBV11-1 with TRBJ2-7; D possibly corresponds to TRBD1 (6 bases). V shed 3 bases and J shed 5 bases, with 11 bases lying between them. The CDR3 covers 13 residues. Germline V gene sequence: CDR1 SGHAT, CDR2 FQDESV (reference sequence). CDR3: CASSLAGGNEQYF. CDR3 bases: TGTGCCAGCAGCTTGGCTGGGGGCAACGAGCAGTACTTC.

The sample holds many counts of this clonotype. The chain joins TRBV6-1 to TRBJ2-7, with 7 bases lining up with TRBD2. Trimming at V came to 1 base and at J to 4 bases, leaving 10 bases not matched to a gene. The CDR3 is 16 residues long. Germline CDR1 reads MNHNS; CDR2 reads SASEGT. This CDR3 is CASSEGPGGGPYEQYF. Here the CDR3 DNA reads TGTGCCAGCAGTGAAGGTCCCGGGGGAGGGCCTTACGAGCAGTACTTC.

This clonotype was observed many times. CDR3 sequence reads: CASSYTGGYEQYF. The DNA of the CDR3 is TGTGCCAGCAGTTATACAGGGGGCTACGAGCAGTACTTC. The rearrangement links TRBV6-5 to TRBJ2-7; 8 bases align to TRBD1. V trimming: 3 bases; J trimming: 3 bases; junction bases outside the gene matches: 1. The CDR3 contains 13 residues. CDR1 MNHEY and CDR2 SVGAGI come from the germline V gene.

The V call is TRBV11-2, the J call TRBJ2-1, with 7 bases identical to TRBD2. J gave up 6 bases and V 5 bases, and 10 bases lay outside the gene matches. Looked up from germline, CDR1 is SGHAT and CDR2 is FQNNGV. This CDR3 comprises 15 residues. CDR3 sequence: CASSPTAGDINEQFF. DNA of the CDR3: TGTGCCAGCAGCCCCACCGCGGGGGATATCAATGAGCAGTTCTTC.

This clonotype was seen many times. The chain couples TRBV20-1 to TRBJ2-3; 11 bases line up with TRBD2. This CDR3 comprises 16 residues. CDR1 is DFQATT and CDR2 is SNEGSKA in the germline V gene (reference sequence). The V segment lost 6 bases and the J segment 2 bases; nucleotides outside the gene matches: 10. In DNA, the CDR3 is TGCAGTGCAACGGCCACACTAGCGGGAGTCACAGATACGCAGTATTTT. This sequence encodes CSATATLAGVTDTQYF.

The chain has TRBV10-1 and TRBJ1-3; D is undetermined. V lost 2 bases to trimming and J lost 5 bases, with 7 bases between them. Per germline, CDR1 WNHNN and CDR2 SYGVQD (reference sequence). This CDR3 has 13 amino acids. This chain's CDR3 is CASSEDLRNTIYF. The CDR3 coding sequence is TGCGCCAGCAGTGAGGACTTAAGAAACACCATATATTTT.

CDR3 in DNA: TGTGCCACCAGCCCCTACGAGCAGTACTTC. It specifies CATSPYEQYF. The rearrangement links TRBV24-1 to TRBJ2-7; D unresolved. Germline-derived CDR1 and CDR2 are KGHDR and SFDVKD. Trimming cost V 7 bases and J 2 bases, with 2 bases left between them. The CDR3 has 10 amino acids.

This clonotype has only one observation. The genes are TRBV20-1 and TRBJ2-5; no clear D gene. The CDR3 length is 11 residues. Trimming cost V 3 bases and J 4 bases, with 6 bases left between them. Germline V gene data show CDR1 as DFQATT and CDR2 as SNEGSKA (reference sequence). CDR3 loop: CSARTRETQYF. In DNA form, the CDR3 reads TGCAGTGCTAGGACCAGAGAGACCCAGTACTTC.

This clonotype was counted between two and nine times. The CDR3 spells CASSALAGAGPTDTQYF. CDR3 DNA sequence: TGTGCCAGCAGTGCCCTAGCGGGAGCGGGGCCCACAGATACGCAGTATTTT. This sequence joins TRBV25-1 and TRBJ2-3, with TRBD2 identical over 10 bases. The germline V gene has CDR1 MGHDK and CDR2 SYGVNS. The J segment lost 2 bases and the V segment lost 4 bases, leaving 9 bases of the junction unmatched. The CDR3 extends over 17 amino acids.

J is TRBJ1-2 and V is TRBV2; D is ambiguous. CDR1 and CDR2 from the germline V gene are SNHLY and FYNNEI. The germline V and J ends were trimmed by 4 bases and 3 bases, with 9 bases remaining between them. CDR3 length: 13 amino acids. CDR3 sequence reads: CASSAEGDYGYTF. CDR3 nucleotides: TGTGCCAGCAGTGCCGAGGGTGACTATGGCTACACCTTC. Using reference TRBV2 and TRBJ1-2 for the parts outside the CDR3, the full variable domain is EPEVTQTPSHQVTQMGQEVILRCVPISNHLYFYWYRQILGQKVEFLVSFYNNEISEKSEIFDDQFSVERPDGSNFTLKIRSTKLEDSAMYFCASSAEGDYGYTFGSGTRLTVV.

A remark on this clonotype: The CDR3 ends on some other residue instead of the conserved phenylalanine or tryptophan, so this is likely a read error. The gene calls are TRBV24-1 and TRBJ2-5, with 7 bases identical to TRBD2. CDR1 and CDR2 from the germline V gene are KGHDR and SFDVKD. The CDR3 covers 13 residues. Unmatched junction bases numbered 4, after V lost 3 bases and J lost 7 bases. This CDR3 reads CATSDLGGGTQYS. CDR3 DNA: TGTGCCACCAGTGATCTGGGCGGGGGGACCCAGTACTCC.

The gene calls are TRBV7-2 and TRBJ1-4; D perhaps matches TRBD1 (6 bases). Germline V gives CDR1 SGHTA, CDR2 FQGNSA. This CDR3 is 12 amino acids long. Between the trimmed V and J ends, which lost 5 bases and 11 bases, there was a span of 12 bases. The CDR3 region has the DNA TGTGCCAGCAGCACAGGGCCGAACAAACTGTTTTTT. Residues: CASSTGPNKLFF.

Ten or more counts support this clonotype. This chain links TRBV9 with TRBJ1-1, with unresolved D. The CDR3 covers 12 residues. In germline, CDR1 is SGDLS, CDR2 YYNGEE. V dropped 3 bases and J dropped 2 bases, with 5 bases sitting between them. The CDR3 region is CASSAINTEAFF. Here the CDR3 DNA reads TGTGCCAGCAGCGCGATAAACACTGAAGCTTTCTTT.

The table lists this clonotype with a count of one. The J gene is TRBJ2-1, the V gene TRBV10-3; D not resolved. Trimming shortened V by 3 bases and J by 7 bases, and 10 bases separated the two germline ends. CDR1 and CDR2 (germline): ENHRY, SYGVKD. The CDR3 contains 13 residues. CDR3 in DNA: TGTGCCATCAGTGAAGGAACCCCGAATGAGCAGTTCTTC. It is translated as CAISEGTPNEQFF.

As to this clonotype: A read error may explain this, as a much larger clone is one base away. The chain recombines TRBV2 with TRBJ2-2, with TRBD1 matching 9 bases. Germline V CDR1 and CDR2: SNHLY, FYNNEI. This CDR3 has 14 amino acids. The CDR3 spells CASTGTGNTGELLF. DNA for the CDR3: TGTGCCAGCACCGGGACAGGGAACACCGGGGAGCTGCTTTTT.

There are a few counts of this clonotype. This clone may be a read error of a much larger clone one base away. The chain joins TRBV9 to TRBJ2-7, with TRBD2 matching over 8 bases. Germline lookup yields CDR1 SGDLS and CDR2 YYNGEE. The length of the CDR3 is 14 residues. CDR3 in DNA: TGTGCCAACAGCCCCAGCGGGGGCATCTACGAGCAGTACTTC. Encoded protein: CANSPSGGIYEQYF.